Each of the 20 T cell receptor beta chains below was sequenced from the same sample in a study of long-term antiretroviral therapy in people with HIV. It was version v3.0 of the immunoSEQ assay that was run at survey level. Only in-frame clones appear in the TCRdb table, and some are missing; sequencing was by immunoSEQ multiplex PCR. The sample consists of approximately 26,000 clones, about 90% of them appearing once. The sample was unsorted PBMCs, taken 1.8 years after starting antiretroviral therapy. The receptors come from a young woman with HIV.

This chain joins TRBV5-4 and TRBJ2-5; 11 bases fit TRBD2. With 0 bases clipped from V and 5 bases from J, the junction kept 6 bases outside the gene matches. The CDR3 length is 16 residues. Germline CDR1 reads SGHNT; CDR2 reads YYREEE (reference sequence). The CDR3 bases are TGTGCCAGCAGCTTGGTAGCGGGAGGGCCCCCGGAGACCCAGTACTTC. Translation gives CASSLVAGGPPETQYF. The full variable domain, completed using reference TRBV5-4 and TRBJ2-5, is ETGVTQSPTHLIKTRGQQVTLRCSSQSGHNTVSWYQQALGQGPQFIFQYYREEENGRGNFPPRFSGLQFPNYSSELNVNALELDDSALYLCASSLVAGGPPETQYFGPGTRLLVL.

This chain joins TRBV29-1 and TRBJ1-1; possible D gene TRBD1, 5 bases. There are 13 residues in the CDR3. Germline CDR1 SQVTM, CDR2 ANQGSEA. V was cut by 1 base and J by 4 bases, with 10 bases left in between. CDR3 region: CSVEGVGTTEAFF. CDR3 DNA sequence: TGCAGCGTTGAAGGAGTGGGGACCACTGAAGCTTTCTTT.

CDR3 in amino acids: CASSLVGRDTQYF. The CDR3 DNA follows: TGTGCCAGCAGCTTGGTAGGGCGGGATACGCAGTATTTT. The chain employs TRBV5-4 and TRBJ2-3; D unclear. Trimming took 0 bases from V and 6 from J, leaving 8 bases between them. Per germline, CDR1 SGHNT and CDR2 YYREEE (reference sequence). The CDR3 runs 13 residues.

The V and J genes are TRBV4-3 and TRBJ2-7; 10 positions agree with TRBD2. The V gene end was trimmed by 4 bases and the J gene end by 2 bases; junction bases not matched to a gene: 11. This CDR3 spans 17 amino acids. From germline, CDR1 is LGHNA and CDR2 YSLEER. CDR3 amino acids: CASSPKWLLAGAYEQYF. The CDR3 DNA reads as TGCGCCAGCAGCCCCAAGTGGCTTCTAGCGGGGGCCTACGAGCAGTACTTC.

This clone was observed once. The chain uses TRBV4-2 and TRBJ2-2; 8 bases map to TRBD1. J lost 3 bases, V lost 4 bases, and 10 bases had no gene match. There are 17 residues in the CDR3. CDR1 LGHNA and CDR2 YNFKEQ come from the germline V gene. The CDR3 nucleotides read TGTGCCAGCAGCCGTGAGGAGGGACAGGCCTACACCGGGGAGCTGTTTTTT. It codes for CASSREEGQAYTGELFF.

The V and J genes are TRBV21-1 and TRBJ1-5; the D call of TRBD1 is as the table states it, not checked on the DNA. TRBV21-1 is deemed a pseudogene. The length of the CDR3 is 14 residues. The CDR3 is CASSNLQGDQPQHF. The CDR3 nucleotides are TGTGCCAGCAGCAATTTACAGGGGGATCAGCCCCAGCATTTT.

The V and J genes are TRBV7-9 and TRBJ2-2, with 9 bases fitting TRBD2. Trimming cost V 4 bases and J 4 bases; bases outside gene matches: 10. This CDR3 is 17 amino acids long. CDR1 SEHNR and CDR2 FQNEAQ come from the germline V gene (reference sequence). In nucleotides, the CDR3 is TGTGCCAGCAGCTCGCCAGCCCCTAGCGGGATCACCGGGGAGCTGTTTTTT. The encoded protein is CASSSPAPSGITGELFF.

V is TRBV28 and J is TRBJ1-6; maybe TRBD1 (5 bases). Germline V gene lookup returns CDR1 MDHEN and CDR2 SYDVKM. This CDR3 comprises 14 residues. V was pared by 8 bases and J by 10 bases, with 18 bases between. DNA of the CDR3: TGTGCCAGCCAAGGTGCAGGGAGAAACTCACCCCTCCACTTT. It codes for CASQGAGRNSPLHF. The full variable domain, in which reference TRBV28 and TRBJ1-6 provide the parts outside the CDR3, is DVKVTQSSRYLVKRTGEKVFLECVQDMDHENMFWYRQDPGLGLRLIYFSYDVKMKEKGDIPEGYSVSREKKERFSLILESASTNQTSMYLCASQGAGRNSPLHFGNGTRLTVT.

The chain employs TRBV7-8 and TRBJ2-1; no reliable D call. Trimming shortened V by 1 base and J by 0 bases, and 7 bases separated the two germline ends. The CDR3 has 15 residues. Germline V gives CDR1 SGHVS, CDR2 FQNEAQ. In DNA form, the CDR3 reads TGTGCCAGCAGCTTAGTCGGAATCTCCTACAATGAGCAGTTCTTC. Its protein is CASSLVGISYNEQFF.

The chain combines TRBV28 with TRBJ2-3, with a weak D call TRBD1 (6 bases). Deletions cut 5 bases from V and 4 bases from J, with 16 bases between. The CDR3 length is 15 residues. Germline V gene lookup returns CDR1 MDHEN and CDR2 SYDVKM. The CDR3: CASSPVRGIADTQYF. The CDR3 region has the DNA TGTGCCAGCAGTCCCGTTAGGGGGATCGCAGATACGCAGTATTTT.

The rearrangement joins TRBV9 to TRBJ2-6; 9 positions match TRBD2. The CDR3 has 16 amino acids. The germline V gene encodes CDR1 SGDLS and CDR2 YYNGEE. Trimming cost V 2 bases and J 0 bases; bases outside gene matches: 0. CDR3 residues: CASSVSGSSGANVLTF. The CDR3 bases are TGTGCCAGCAGCGTTAGCGGGAGCTCTGGGGCCAACGTCCTGACTTTC.

This chain connects TRBV11-3 to TRBJ2-3, with D unresolved. The V gene lost 1 base and the J gene lost 6 bases, with 8 bases spanning the gap. The germline V gene has CDR1 SGHNT and CDR2 YENEEA. The CDR3 is 13 amino acids. CDR3 in amino acids: CASSLGPRDTQYF. The CDR3, as DNA: TGTGCCAGCAGCTTAGGCCCGAGGGATACGCAGTATTTT.

V and J are TRBV5-6 and TRBJ2-7, with TRBD1 matching over 7 bases. Germline-derived CDR1 and CDR2 are SGHDT and YYEEEE. This CDR3 has 14 residues. Trimming cost V 1 base and J 2 bases; bases outside gene matches: 3. CDR3 bases: TGTGCCAGCAGCTTGCACGGGACAGCCTACGAGCAGTACTTC. Translation gives CASSLHGTAYEQYF. Full variable domain (outside the CDR3, taken from reference TRBV5-6 and TRBJ2-7): DAGVTQSPTHLIKTRGQQVTLRCSPKSGHDTVSWYQQALGQGPQFIFQYYEEEERQRGNFPDRFSGHQFPNYSSELNVNALLLGDSALYLCASSLHGTAYEQYFGPGTRLTVT.

The chain joins TRBV11-2 to TRBJ2-1, with TRBD2 identical over 13 bases. This CDR3 contains 14 residues. V lost 5 bases and J lost 7; bases outside the gene matches: 2. The germline CDR1 and CDR2 sequences are SGHAT and FQNNGV. This CDR3 reads CASSGTSGTNEQFF. CDR3 nucleotides: TGTGCCAGCAGCGGGACTAGCGGGACTAATGAGCAGTTCTTC.

In its sample, this clone was seen once. The chain couples TRBV28 to TRBJ2-5; D tentatively fits TRBD1 or TRBD2 (5 bases each). The CDR3 totals 15 residues. Looked up from germline, CDR1 is MDHEN and CDR2 is SYDVKM. Trimming left V 6 bases short and J 5 bases short, with 19 bases between. In DNA, the CDR3 is TGTGCCAGCAGCCAATCCGAGGGACGCTGGGAGACCCAGTACTTC. Translation gives CASSQSEGRWETQYF.

DNA for the CDR3: TGTGCCAGCAGTTACTCGGAGGGGTCCGGCTACACCTTC. Protein sequence: CASSYSEGSGYTF. The rearrangement joins TRBV6-5 to TRBJ1-2, with D tentatively TRBD1 (5 bases). Trimming pared 0 bases from V and 8 bases from J, leaving 10 bases between. Germline lookup yields CDR1 MNHEY and CDR2 SVGAGI. The CDR3 extends over 13 amino acids.

This rearrangement joins TRBV2 to TRBJ2-7; no clear D. CDR1 is SNHLY, CDR2 FYNNEI, per germline. The CDR3 is 13 amino acids. Trimming removed 7 bases from V and 0 bases from J, with 10 bases in between. CDR3 sequence reads: CASTIADSYEQYF. CDR3 sequence (DNA): TGTGCCAGCACGATAGCCGACTCCTACGAGCAGTACTTC.

This clone was detected only once. J is TRBJ1-5 and V is TRBV15, with TRBD1 matching over 8 bases. CDR1 is LNHNV, CDR2 YYDKDF, per germline (reference sequence). V lost 0 bases and J lost 6; bases outside the gene matches: 7. This CDR3 spans 16 amino acids. CDR3 sequence reads: CATSRDQGALPQPQHF. Here the CDR3 DNA reads TGTGCCACCAGCAGAGATCAGGGGGCGCTTCCTCAGCCCCAGCATTTT.

The chain joins TRBV27 to TRBJ1-2; 7 bases map to TRBD1. CDR3 size: 13 residues. CDR1 and CDR2 from the germline V gene are MNHEY and SMNVEV (reference sequence). V trimming: 2 bases; J trimming: 5 bases; junction bases outside the gene matches: 2. CDR3 region: CASSLDRDYGYTF. In DNA form, the CDR3 reads TGTGCCAGCAGTTTAGACAGGGATTATGGCTACACCTTC.

V and J are TRBV6-1 and TRBJ2-7; 7 bases align to TRBD2. Losses at the gene ends were 7 bases for V and 3 bases for J; bases not matched to a gene: 12. The CDR3 runs to 15 residues. From germline, CDR1 is MNHNS and CDR2 SASEGT. CDR3 sequence (DNA): TGTGCCAGCACCGAACTAACGGGAGGTGGCTACGAGCAGTACTTC. Translated: CASTELTGGGYEQYF.